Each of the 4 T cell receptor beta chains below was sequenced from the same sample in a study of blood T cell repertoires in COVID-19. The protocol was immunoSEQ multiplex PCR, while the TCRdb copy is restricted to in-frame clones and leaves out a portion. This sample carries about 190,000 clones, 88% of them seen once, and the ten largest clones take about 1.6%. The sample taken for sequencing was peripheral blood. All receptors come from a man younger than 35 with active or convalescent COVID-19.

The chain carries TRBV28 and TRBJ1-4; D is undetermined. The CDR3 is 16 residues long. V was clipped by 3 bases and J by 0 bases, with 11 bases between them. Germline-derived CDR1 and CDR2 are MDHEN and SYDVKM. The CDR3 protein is CASSFGSGTTNEKLFF. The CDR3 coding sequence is TGTGCCAGCAGTTTTGGTTCCGGGACAACTAATGAAAAACTGTTTTTT.

The CDR3 DNA reads as TGTGCCAGCAGTGAACCAGGGGCCCCCGAGAACACCGGGGAGCTGTTTTTT. This sequence encodes CASSEPGAPENTGELFF. The V and J genes are TRBV6-1 and TRBJ2-2; the D gene is possibly TRBD1 (6 bases). This CDR3 spans 17 amino acids. Germline CDR1 and CDR2: MNHNS and SASEGT. Trimming cost V 2 bases and J 1 base, with 14 bases left between them.

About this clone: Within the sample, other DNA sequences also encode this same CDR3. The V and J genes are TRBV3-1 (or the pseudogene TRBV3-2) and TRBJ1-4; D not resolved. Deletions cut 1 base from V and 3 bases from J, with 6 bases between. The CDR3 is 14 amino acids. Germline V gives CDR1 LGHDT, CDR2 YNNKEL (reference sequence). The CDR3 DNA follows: TGTGCCAGCAGCCAAGGACACTCTAATGAAAAACTGTTTTTT. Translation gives CASSQGHSNEKLFF.

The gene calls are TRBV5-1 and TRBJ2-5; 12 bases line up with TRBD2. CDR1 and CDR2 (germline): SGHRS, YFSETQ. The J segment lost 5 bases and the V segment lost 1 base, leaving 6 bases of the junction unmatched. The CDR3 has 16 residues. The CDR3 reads CASSLYLAGGRETQYF. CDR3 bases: TGCGCCAGCAGCTTGTACCTAGCGGGGGGGCGTGAGACCCAGTACTTC. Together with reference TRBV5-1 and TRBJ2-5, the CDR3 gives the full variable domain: KAGVTQTPRYLIKTRGQQVTLSCSPISGHRSVSWYQQTPGQGLQFLFEYFSETQRNKGNFPGRFSGRQFSNSRSEMNVSTLELGDSALYLCASSLYLAGGRETQYFGPGTRLLVL.